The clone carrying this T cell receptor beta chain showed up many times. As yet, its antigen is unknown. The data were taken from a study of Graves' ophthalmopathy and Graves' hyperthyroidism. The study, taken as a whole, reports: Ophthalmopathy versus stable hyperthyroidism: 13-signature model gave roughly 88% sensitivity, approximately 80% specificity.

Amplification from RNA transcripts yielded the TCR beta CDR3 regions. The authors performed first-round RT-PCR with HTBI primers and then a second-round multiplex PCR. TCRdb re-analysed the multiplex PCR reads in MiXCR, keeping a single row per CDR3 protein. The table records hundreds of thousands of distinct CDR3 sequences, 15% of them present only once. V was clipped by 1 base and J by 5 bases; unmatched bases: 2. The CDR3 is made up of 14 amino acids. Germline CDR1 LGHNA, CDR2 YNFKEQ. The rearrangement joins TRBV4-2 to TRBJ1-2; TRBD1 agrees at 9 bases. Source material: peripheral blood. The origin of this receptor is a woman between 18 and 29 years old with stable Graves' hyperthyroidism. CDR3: CASSQADRGYGYTF. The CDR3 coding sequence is TGTGCCAGCAGCCAAGCGGACAGGGGTTATGGCTACACCTTC.